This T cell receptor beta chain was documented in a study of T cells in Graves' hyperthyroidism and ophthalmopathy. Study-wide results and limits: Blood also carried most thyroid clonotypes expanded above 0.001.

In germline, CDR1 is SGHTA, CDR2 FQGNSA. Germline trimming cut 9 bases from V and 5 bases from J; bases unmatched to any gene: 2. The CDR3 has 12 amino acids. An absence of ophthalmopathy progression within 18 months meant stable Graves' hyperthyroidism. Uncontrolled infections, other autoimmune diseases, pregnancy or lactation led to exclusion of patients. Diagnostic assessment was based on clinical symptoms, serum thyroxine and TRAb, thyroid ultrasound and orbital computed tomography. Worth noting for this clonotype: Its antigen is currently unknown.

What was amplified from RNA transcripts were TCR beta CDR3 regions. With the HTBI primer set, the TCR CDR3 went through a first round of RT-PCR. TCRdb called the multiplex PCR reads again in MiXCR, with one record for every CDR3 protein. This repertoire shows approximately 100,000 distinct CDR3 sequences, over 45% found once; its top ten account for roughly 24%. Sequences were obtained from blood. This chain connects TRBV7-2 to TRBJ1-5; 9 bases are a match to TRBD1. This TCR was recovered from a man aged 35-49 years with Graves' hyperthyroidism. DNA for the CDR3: TGTGCCAGGGACAGGGGAGATCAGCCCCAGCATTTT. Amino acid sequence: CARDRGDQPQHF.